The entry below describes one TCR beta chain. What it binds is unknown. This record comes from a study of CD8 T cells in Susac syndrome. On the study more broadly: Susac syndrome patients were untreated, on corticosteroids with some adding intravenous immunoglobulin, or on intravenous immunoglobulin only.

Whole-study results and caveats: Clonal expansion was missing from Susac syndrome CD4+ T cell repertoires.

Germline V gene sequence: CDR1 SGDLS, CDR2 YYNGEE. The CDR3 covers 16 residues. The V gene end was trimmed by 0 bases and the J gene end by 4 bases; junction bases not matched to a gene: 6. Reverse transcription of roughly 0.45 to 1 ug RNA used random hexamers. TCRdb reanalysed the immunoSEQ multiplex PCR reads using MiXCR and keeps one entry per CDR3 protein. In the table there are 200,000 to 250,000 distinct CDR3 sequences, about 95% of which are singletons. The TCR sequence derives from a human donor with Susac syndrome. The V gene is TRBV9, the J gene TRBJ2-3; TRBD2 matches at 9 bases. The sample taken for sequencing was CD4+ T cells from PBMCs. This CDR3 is CASSVALAGRADTQYF. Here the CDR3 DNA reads TGTGCCAGCAGCGTAGCTCTAGCGGGGAGAGCAGATACGCAGTATTTT.